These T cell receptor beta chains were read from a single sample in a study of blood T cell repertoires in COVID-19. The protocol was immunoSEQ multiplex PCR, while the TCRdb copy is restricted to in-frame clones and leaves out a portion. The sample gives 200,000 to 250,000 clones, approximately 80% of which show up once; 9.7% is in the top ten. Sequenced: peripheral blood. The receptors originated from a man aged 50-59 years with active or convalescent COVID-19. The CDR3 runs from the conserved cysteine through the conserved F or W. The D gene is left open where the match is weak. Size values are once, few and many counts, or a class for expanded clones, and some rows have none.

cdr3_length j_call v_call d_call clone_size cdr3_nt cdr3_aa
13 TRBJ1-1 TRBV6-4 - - TGTGCCAGCAGGGGGGCCGCGAACACTGAAGCTTTCTTT CASRGAANTEAFF
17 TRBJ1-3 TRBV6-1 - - TGTGCCAGCAGTGAAGCCATCCGGGGGGCCTCTGGAAACACCATATATTTT CASSEAIRGASGNTIYF
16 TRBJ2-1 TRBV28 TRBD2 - TGTGCCAGCAGGGGGACTAGCGGGGGGGACTACAATGAGCAGTTCTTC CASRGTSGGDYNEQFF
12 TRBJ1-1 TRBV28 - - TGTGCCAGCAGTTTAGGGCTAAGTGAAGCTTTCTTT CASSLGLSEAFF
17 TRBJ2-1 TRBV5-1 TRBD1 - TGCGCCAGCAGCTTAGACACAGGGGGACATGGCTACAATGAGCAGTTCTTC CASSLDTGGHGYNEQFF
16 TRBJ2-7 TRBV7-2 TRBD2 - TGTGCCAGCAGCCCGCTCTGGACTAGCGGGTCCCACGAGCAGTACTTC CASSPLWTSGSHEQYF
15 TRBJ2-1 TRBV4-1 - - TGCGCCAGCAGCCAAAAACGGGGGATCCTGAATGAGCAGTTCTTC CASSQKRGILNEQFF
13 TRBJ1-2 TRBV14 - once TGTGCCAGCAGCCGTATACAGGGAAATGGCTACACCTTC CASSRIQGNGYTF
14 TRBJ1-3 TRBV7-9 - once TGTGCCAGCAGCATTAGGGGCTCTGGAAACACCATATATTTT CASSIRGSGNTIYF
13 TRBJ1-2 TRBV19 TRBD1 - TGTGCCAGTGCCGACAGGGGGATAGGTGGCTACACCTTC CASADRGIGGYTF
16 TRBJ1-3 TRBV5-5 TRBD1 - TGTGCCAGCAGCTTACTCCAGGGGGCGCGGGGAAACACCATATATTTT CASSLLQGARGNTIYF
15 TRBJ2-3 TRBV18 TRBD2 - TGTGCCAGCTCACCACTAGCGGGAGCCACAGATACGCAGTATTTT CASSPLAGATDTQYF
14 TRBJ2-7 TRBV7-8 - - TGTGCCAGCAGCTTAGGGGTTAGCACTGGAGAGCAGTACTTC CASSLGVSTGEQYF
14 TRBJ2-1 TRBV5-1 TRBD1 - TGCGCCAGCAGCCCCCTACCGGACAGGGATGAGCAGTTCTTC CASSPLPDRDEQFF
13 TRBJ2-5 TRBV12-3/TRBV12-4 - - TGTGCCAGCAGCCCACAGGTTCGGGAGACCCAGTACTTC CASSPQVRETQYF
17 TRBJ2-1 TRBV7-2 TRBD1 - TGTGCCAGCAGCGCAAATTCAGGGGGCAACTCCTACAATGAGCAGTTCTTC CASSANSGGNSYNEQFF
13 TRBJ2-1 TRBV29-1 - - TGCAGCGTTGTCAATCCAGGGGCCGATGAGCAGTTCTTC CSVVNPGADEQFF
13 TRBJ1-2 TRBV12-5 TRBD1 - TGTGCTAGTGGCCGTACGGACAGGCCTGGCTACACCTTC CASGRTDRPGYTF
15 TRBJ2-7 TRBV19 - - TGTGCCAGTCGCCGCTACCGGGACAATACCTACGAGCAGTACTTC CASRRYRDNTYEQYF
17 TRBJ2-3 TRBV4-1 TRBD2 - TGCGCCAGCAGCCAAGATAGTCCTAGCGGGAGGCCAGATACGCAGTATTTT CASSQDSPSGRPDTQYF
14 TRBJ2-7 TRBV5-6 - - TGTGCCAGCAGCTCTATTATGTCTAGCTACGAGCAGTACTTC CASSSIMSSYEQYF
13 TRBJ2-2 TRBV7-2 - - TGTGCCAGCAGGCCTGACAGCTACGGGGAGCTGTTTTTT CASRPDSYGELFF
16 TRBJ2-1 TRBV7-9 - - TGTGCCAGCAGCTTAGTCTCCGGGAGCGCAGACAATGAGCAGTTCTTC CASSLVSGSADNEQFF
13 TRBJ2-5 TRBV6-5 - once TGTGCCAGCAGTTTCGGGATCCAAGAGACCCAGTACTTC CASSFGIQETQYF
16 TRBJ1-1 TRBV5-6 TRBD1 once TGTGCCAGCAGCGTCGACAGGGGGGGACTCGTCCCTGAAGCTTTCTTT CASSVDRGGLVPEAFF
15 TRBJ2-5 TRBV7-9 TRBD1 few TGTGCCAGCAGCTTGGGAGACAGGGATCAAGAGACCCAGTACTTC CASSLGDRDQETQYF
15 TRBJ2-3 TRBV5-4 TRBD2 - TGTGCCAGCAGCCCTCCCGGGACTAACACAGATACGCAGTATTTT CASSPPGTNTDTQYF
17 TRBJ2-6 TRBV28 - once TGTGCCAGCAGTTTCCATCACCCAGGGCCTGGGGCCAACGTCCTGACTTTC CASSFHHPGPGANVLTF
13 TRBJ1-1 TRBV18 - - TGTGCCAGCTCACCAAGGACAGAACAAGAAGCTTTCTTT CASSPRTEQEAFF
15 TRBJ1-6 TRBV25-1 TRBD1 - TGTGCCAGCGGACAGGTGGGACAGGGAAGGTCACCCCTCCACTTT CASGQVGQGRSPLHF
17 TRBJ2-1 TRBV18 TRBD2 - TGTGCCAGCTCACCACCACTAGCGGGGGGACGATACAATGAGCAGTTCTTC CASSPPLAGGRYNEQFF
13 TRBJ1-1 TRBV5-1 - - TGCGCCAGCAGCTTGAAACAGGACACTGAAGCTTTCTTT CASSLKQDTEAFF
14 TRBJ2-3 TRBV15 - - TGTGCCACCAGCTTCCAGGCCGCCCCGGATACGCAGTATTTT CATSFQAAPDTQYF
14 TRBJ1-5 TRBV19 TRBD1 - TGTGCCAGTACGGAGACAGGGCCCTCCTACAATCTGCATTTT CASTETGPSYNLHF
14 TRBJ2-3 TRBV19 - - TGTGCCAGTAAGGAACAGTCTAGCACAGATACGCAGTATTTT CASKEQSSTDTQYF
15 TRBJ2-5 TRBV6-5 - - TGTGCCAGCAGTTACTCGACAGATTTCCAAGAGACCCAGTACTTC CASSYSTDFQETQYF
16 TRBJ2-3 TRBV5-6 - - TGTGCCAGCAGCTTAACTTTAGCGGCCTACACAGATACGCAGTATTTT CASSLTLAAYTDTQYF
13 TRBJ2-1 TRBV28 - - TGTGCCAGCAGTTTAACTACAGGGCCTGAGCAGTTCTTC CASSLTTGPEQFF
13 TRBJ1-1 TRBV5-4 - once TGTGCCAGCAGCTTGGGTGGGCTGGCTGAAGCTTTCTTT CASSLGGLAEAFF
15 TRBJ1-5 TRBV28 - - TGTGCCAGCAGTTTGGGGGCCGGGACAACCAAGCCCCAGCATTTT CASSLGAGTTKPQHF
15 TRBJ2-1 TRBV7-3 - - TGTGCCAGCAGCGGCCACAGGGTCCCCTACAATGAGCAGTTCTTC CASSGHRVPYNEQFF
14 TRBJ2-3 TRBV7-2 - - TGTGCCAGCAGCTTCCGGGTCCACACAGATACGCAGTATTTT CASSFRVHTDTQYF